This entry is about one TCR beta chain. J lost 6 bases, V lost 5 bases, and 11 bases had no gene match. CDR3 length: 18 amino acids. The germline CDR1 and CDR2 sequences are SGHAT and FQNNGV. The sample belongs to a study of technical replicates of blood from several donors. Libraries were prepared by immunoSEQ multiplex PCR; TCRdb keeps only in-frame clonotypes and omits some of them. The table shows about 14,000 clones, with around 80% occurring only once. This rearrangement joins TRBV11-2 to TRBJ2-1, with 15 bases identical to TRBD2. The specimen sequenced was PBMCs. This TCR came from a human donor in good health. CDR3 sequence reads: CASSPRTSGRAWGNEQFF. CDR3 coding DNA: TGTGCCAGCAGCCCCCGGACTAGCGGGAGGGCCTGGGGCAATGAGCAGTTCTTC.